The clone carrying this TCR beta chain was observed at least ten times. Its antigen is unknown. V trimming: 4 bases; J trimming: 7 bases; junction bases outside the gene matches: 11. Germline V CDR1 and CDR2: SGHTA, FQGNSA. The CDR3 extends over 15 amino acids. The data were obtained in a study of T cell repertoires in cytomegalovirus infection. The study, taken as a whole, reports: People with CMV and the relevant HLA were identified by cumulative public TCR beta family frequency.

TCRdb ran MiXCR on the reads and lists one entry per CDR3 protein. This sample has fewer than 350,000 distinct CDR3 sequences, with roughly 9.5% found just once. The source of this sequence is a human donor in good health (CMV status not recorded). Some clones in this sample may be carry-over from other donors' samples. Sequenced: PBMCs. The chain combines TRBV7-2 with TRBJ2-3, with 7 bases matching TRBD1. The CDR3 nucleotides are TGTGCCAGCAGCTCGCCCGGGACAGCGATTTATACGCAGTATTTT. Its translation: CASSSPGTAIYTQYF.